This is a list of T cell receptor beta chains from one sample in a study of shared clonotypes between healthy human individuals. The table came from immunoSEQ multiplex PCR; TCRdb's copy has only in-frame clones and leaves some out. The data contain about 820,000 clones, 90% to 95% of them singletons. Specimen: naive CD8+ T cells sorted from blood. The receptor set was obtained from a young man in good health. Each CDR3 is given with its conserved first and last residue. D genes are given only for firm matches. Rows may omit the clone size; those that give it use once, few, many or a size class.

D gene	V gene	clone size	J gene	CDR3 protein	CDR3 DNA
TRBD2	TRBV9	NA	TRBJ2-3	CASSVALREGTDTQYF	TGTGCCAGCAGCGTAGCACTGCGGGAGGGCACAGATACGCAGTATTTT
NA	TRBV5-1	few	TRBJ2-3	CASSSTRGTGDTQYF	TGCGCCAGCAGCTCTACCCGGGGTACGGGGGATACGCAGTATTTT
TRBD2	TRBV5-1	NA	TRBJ2-7	CASSLTPSGRALSSYEQYF	TGCGCCAGCAGCCTGACCCCGAGCGGGAGGGCCTTGAGCTCCTACGAGCAGTACTTC
TRBD1	TRBV27	once	TRBJ1-2	CASTPLTPGQGVGYTF	TGTGCCAGCACACCCCTTACCCCCGGACAGGGGGTCGGCTACACCTTC
NA	TRBV10-2	few	TRBJ2-2	CASSEGRLTGELFF	TGCGCCAGCAGTGAAGGCAGGTTGACCGGGGAGCTGTTTTTT
TRBD2	TRBV18	NA	TRBJ2-1	CASSPRRTSVYNEQFF	TGTGCCAGCTCACCACGTCGGACTAGCGTTTACAATGAGCAGTTCTTC
NA	TRBV30	NA	TRBJ2-1	CAWGSYNEQFF	TGTGCGTGGGGCAGTTACAATGAGCAGTTCTTC
NA	TRBV7-9	NA	TRBJ2-1	CASSHRNEPTYNEQFF	TGTGCCAGCAGCCACCGTAACGAACCTACCTACAATGAGCAGTTCTTC
TRBD2	TRBV6-5	once	TRBJ2-7	CASSYGVAGTYEQYF	TGTGCCAGCAGTTACGGGGTAGCGGGGACCTACGAGCAGTACTTC
NA	TRBV13	NA	TRBJ2-3	CASSSIGHPEATQYF	TGTGCCAGCAGTTCCATAGGGCACCCGGAGGCTACGCAGTATTTT
NA	TRBV2	NA	TRBJ2-7	CASSSRSYEQYF	TGTGCCAGCAGTTCCCGGTCATACGAGCAGTACTTC
TRBD2	TRBV15	NA	TRBJ2-5	CATSGGTSGVQETQYF	TGTGCCACCAGCGGGGGGACTAGCGGGGTTCAAGAGACCCAGTACTTC
NA	TRBV12-5	NA	TRBJ2-7	CASGPGSSYEQYF	TGTGCTAGTGGCCCGGGGAGCTCCTACGAGCAGTACTTC
NA	TRBV6-6	NA	TRBJ1-5	CASSRRGGGQQPQHF	TGTGCCAGCAGCCGTCGGGGAGGCGGGCAACAGCCCCAGCATTTT
NA	TRBV14	NA	TRBJ2-7	CASSYTASYEQYF	TGTGCCAGCAGCTACACCGCCTCCTACGAGCAGTACTTC
TRBD1	TRBV9	NA	TRBJ2-3	CASSDRDREDTDTQYF	TGTGCCAGCAGCGACCGGGACAGGGAAGACACAGATACGCAGTATTTT
NA	TRBV7-8	NA	TRBJ2-7	CASSNPGGGSEQYF	TGTGCCAGCAGCAATCCAGGTGGAGGAAGCGAGCAGTACTTC
TRBD2	TRBV9	NA	TRBJ2-1	CASSPLPELADNEQFF	TGTGCCAGCAGCCCACTCCCCGAACTAGCGGACAATGAGCAGTTCTTC
NA	TRBV6-1	NA	TRBJ2-7	CASSEEIGGGAGEQYF	TGTGCCAGCAGTGAAGAAATAGGCGGAGGCGCCGGCGAGCAGTACTTC
NA	TRBV14	NA	TRBJ1-1	CASREGVGTEAFF	TGTGCCAGCCGAGAGGGCGTGGGCACTGAAGCTTTCTTT
NA	TRBV28	NA	TRBJ2-3	CASSFRSTGTLLSDTQYF	TGTGCCAGCAGTTTCCGCTCTACCGGGACACTACTTTCAGATACGCAGTATTTT
TRBD2	TRBV7-6	NA	TRBJ2-5	CASSPGTGVGGSQETQYF	TGTGCCAGCAGCCCGGGGACGGGAGTTGGCGGGAGCCAAGAGACCCAGTACTTC
TRBD2	TRBV23-1	once	TRBJ2-1	CASSQPGGTLAGRTPSSYNEQFF	TGCGCCAGCAGTCAGCCCGGGGGAACCCTAGCGGGCCGAACCCCCTCTTCCTACAATGAGCAGTTCTTC
NA	TRBV9	NA	TRBJ2-2	CASTENTGELFF	TGTGCCTCTACAGAGAACACCGGGGAGCTGTTTTTT
NA	TRBV7-8	NA	TRBJ1-3	CASSLEGNTIYF	TGTGCCAGCAGCCTAGAGGGAAACACCATATATTTT
NA	TRBV4-3	NA	TRBJ2-1	CASSQDRRTIYNEQFF	TGCGCCAGCAGCCAAGATAGACGGACCATCTACAATGAGCAGTTCTTC
NA	TRBV10-2	NA	TRBJ2-1	CASRIGNEQFF	TGCGCCAGCCGGATCGGAAATGAGCAGTTCTTC
NA	TRBV2	NA	TRBJ1-1	CAMVAQMNTEAFF	TGTGCCATGGTAGCACAGATGAACACTGAAGCTTTCTTT
TRBD1	TRBV28	NA	TRBJ2-7	CASSLPYGQGAYEQYF	TGTGCCAGCAGTTTGCCCTACGGACAGGGGGCGTACGAGCAGTACTTC
NA	TRBV5-1	NA	TRBJ2-7	CASSLGAGEQYF	TGCGCCAGCAGCTTAGGGGCTGGGGAGCAGTACTTC
NA	TRBV10-3	NA	TRBJ2-7	CAISESRDGRYEQYF	TGTGCCATCAGTGAGTCTCGGGACGGGCGCTACGAGCAGTACTTC
TRBD2	TRBV4-1	NA	TRBJ2-1	CASSQVLAAGDNEQFF	TGCGCCAGCAGCCAAGTACTAGCGGCTGGGGACAATGAGCAGTTCTTC
TRBD1	TRBV7-8	NA	TRBJ2-6	CASSSRDRGSGANVLTF	TGTGCCAGCAGCTCCCGGGACAGGGGGTCTGGGGCCAACGTCCTGACTTTC
NA	TRBV19	NA	TRBJ1-5	CASSWAGHSNQPQHF	TGTGCCAGTAGTTGGGCAGGCCATAGCAATCAGCCCCAGCATTTT
NA	TRBV13	NA	TRBJ2-7	CASSLGGPEQYF	TGTGCCAGCAGCTTAGGGGGGCCCGAGCAGTACTTC
NA	TRBV27	NA	TRBJ1-2	CASSYLRSVGYGYTF	TGTGCCAGCAGTTACCTTAGGTCCGTGGGCTATGGCTACACCTTC
NA	TRBV4-1	NA	TRBJ1-2	CASSPTTPGNYGYTF	TGCGCCAGCAGCCCGACGACACCCGGTAACTATGGCTACACCTTC
NA	TRBV10-3	NA	TRBJ2-7	CAISEFVNYEQYF	TGTGCCATCAGTGAATTCGTAAACTACGAGCAGTACTTC
TRBD2	TRBV4-1	NA	TRBJ2-1	CASSQEGLAGVGYNEQFF	TGCGCCAGCAGCCAAGAGGGGCTAGCGGGAGTGGGTTACAATGAGCAGTTCTTC
TRBD1	TRBV28	NA	TRBJ2-5	CASSLWGQGFLETQYF	TGTGCCAGCAGTTTATGGGGACAGGGGTTCTTGGAGACCCAGTACTTC
TRBD1	TRBV28	NA	TRBJ1-4	CASRAIDRDLEKLFF	TGTGCCAGCAGGGCCATTGACAGGGACCTTGAAAAACTGTTTTTT
NA	TRBV28	NA	TRBJ2-1	CASSPGAGYNEQFF	TGTGCCAGCAGCCCTGGGGCGGGATACAATGAGCAGTTCTTC
NA	TRBV9	NA	TRBJ2-2	CASSVHRGRGDTGELFF	TGTGCCAGCAGCGTACATCGGGGGAGGGGGGACACCGGGGAGCTGTTTTTT
NA	TRBV2	once	TRBJ2-1	CASGADPYNEQFF	TGTGCCAGCGGAGCGGATCCGTACAATGAGCAGTTCTTC
NA	TRBV27	once	TRBJ2-2	CASRSTRFTGELFF	TGTGCCAGCCGATCGACTAGGTTCACCGGGGAGCTGTTTTTT
TRBD2	TRBV27	NA	TRBJ2-1	CASSLGTSTYNEQFF	TGTGCCAGCAGTTTAGGGACTAGCACCTACAATGAGCAGTTCTTC
NA	TRBV5-8	NA	TRBJ2-1	CASSLASSYNEQFF	TGTGCCAGCAGCTTGGCCTCATCCTACAATGAGCAGTTCTTC
TRBD1	TRBV10-2	NA	TRBJ1-2	CASSPTTGGGYGYTF	TGCGCCAGCAGCCCGACGACAGGGGGTGGCTATGGCTACACCTTC
NA	TRBV29-1	NA	TRBJ1-4	CSVDLGFNEKLFF	TGCAGCGTTGACTTGGGGTTTAATGAAAAACTGTTTTTT
TRBD1	TRBV7-6	NA	TRBJ1-1	CASSLTGLNTEAFF	TGTGCCAGCAGCTTGACAGGGCTGAACACTGAAGCTTTCTTT
NA	TRBV6-1	NA	TRBJ1-5	CASSEERAGEFNQPQHF	TGTGCCAGCAGTGAAGAAAGGGCAGGGGAATTCAATCAGCCCCAGCATTTT
NA	TRBV5-4	NA	TRBJ2-3	CASSSGGYGPDTQYF	TGTGCCAGCAGCTCCGGGGGTTACGGACCAGATACGCAGTATTTT
TRBD2	TRBV7-9	NA	TRBJ2-5	CASSPIAGNQETQYF	TGTGCCAGCAGCCCCATAGCGGGGAACCAAGAGACCCAGTACTTC
NA	TRBV7-2	NA	TRBJ2-1	CASSAGTANEQFF	TGTGCCAGCAGCGCAGGGACTGCCAATGAGCAGTTCTTC